What follows is one T cell receptor beta chain and its context. Random hexamers were used to reverse transcribe the RNA input (about 0.45 to 1 ug). By means of immunoSEQ multiplex PCR, TCR beta CDR3 spanning 54 Vbeta and 13 Jbeta underwent amplification. TCRdb re-called the immunoSEQ multiplex PCR reads with MiXCR, one entry per CDR3 protein. Of some 130,000 distinct CDR3 sequences listed, 75% to 90% are singletons. Bulk CD8+ and CD4+ cells came from magnetic negative isolation; CD8+ TEMRA by FACS. The J segment lost 2 bases and the V segment lost 4 bases, leaving 12 bases of the junction unmatched. CDR3 size: 18 residues. CDR1 is SGHNT and CDR2 is YYREEE in the germline V gene (reference sequence). The data derive from a study of CD8 T cells in Susac syndrome.

V usage is TRBV5-4 and J usage is TRBJ2-3; 11 bases are a match to TRBD2. This receptor was taken from a human donor with multiple sclerosis. The sequencing input was CD8+ T cells from PBMCs. The CDR3 region has the DNA TGTGCCAGCAGCATGGGACTAGCGGAAACCCTACTCACAGATACGCAGTATTTT. Protein product: CASSMGLAETLLTDTQYF.